The TCR beta chain under discussion was sequenced for a study of CD8+CD57+ T cells in acquired aplastic anemia. Overall study context: Average DNA yield from sorted CD4+ and CD8+ cells was around 3.2 ug.

CD8+CD57+ cell expansion, shown by flow cytometry, had occurred in the patients selected for sequencing. The CDR3 has 15 residues. Germline V gene sequence: CDR1 MNHEY, CDR2 SMNVEV (reference sequence). Trimming left V 1 base short and J 4 bases short, with 10 bases between. For this clonotype: Its antigen is still unknown.

Researchers used genomic DNA as the template to profile TCR beta VDJ and CDR3. TCRdb re-derived calls from the reads in MiXCR, one entry per CDR3 protein. The data show approximately 120,000 distinct CDR3 sequences, over 30% seen once. Study-level findings and limits: Overlapping CD8+ CDR3 repertoires of patients and controls contained some 27 shared sequences.

The sequence was collected from a human donor with aplastic anemia. This chain uses TRBV27 with TRBJ1-4; TRBD1 is a possible D gene (6 bases). The sample taken for sequencing was sorted CD4+, CD8+, or CD8+CD57+ T cells (not recorded which) from PBMCs. In DNA, the CDR3 is TGTGCCAGCAGTTTATTCAGGGGCCTTAATGAAAAACTGTTTTTT. Protein product: CASSLFRGLNEKLFF. The whole variable domain, remainder taken from reference TRBV27 and TRBJ1-4, is EAQVTQNPRYLITVTGKKLTVTCSQNMNHEYMSWYRQDPGLGLRQIYYSMNVEVTDKGDVPEGYKVSRKEKRNFPLILESPSPNQTSLYFCASSLFRGLNEKLFFGSGTQLSVL.